This T cell receptor (beta chain) was sequenced in a study of blood T cell repertoires in COVID-19. Germline lookup yields CDR1 MNHEY and CDR2 SVGEGT. V lost 2 bases, J lost 4 bases, and 17 bases lay in between. The CDR3 totals 16 residues. Using immunoSEQ multiplex PCR, the repertoire was profiled, and TCRdb retains in-frame clones only, with some absent. The sample has under 25,000 clones, roughly 83% seen once. This sequence joins TRBV6-2 or TRBV6-3 and TRBJ1-1, with a tentative D call TRBD1 (6 bases). Sequencing used peripheral blood. This sequence originates from a man between 65 and 85 years old with acute or convalescent COVID-19. The CDR3 nucleotides read TGTGCCAGCAGTTACCCCCGGGGACATTTAGGCACTGAAGCTTTCTTT. Translating it yields CASSYPRGHLGTEAFF.